The entry below gives a single TCR beta chain sequence along with its context. These data belong to a study of control samples from healthy donors and cancer patients. Profiling relied on immunoSEQ multiplex PCR, and the TCRdb table lists in-frame clones only, not all of them. The table lists roughly 130,000 clones, about 95% of them singletons. This CDR3 comprises 14 residues. Unmatched junction bases numbered 8, after V lost 7 bases and J lost 9 bases. The germline V gene has CDR1 MNHEY and CDR2 SVGAGI. The clonotype comes from a man aged 25 to 40 in good health. Sequenced sample: blood. The chain recombines TRBV6-5 with TRBJ1-6; 8 bases match TRBD1. The chain's CDR3 is CASIIGQGFSPLHF. The CDR3 nucleotides read TGTGCCAGCATAATCGGACAGGGATTTTCACCCCTCCACTTT.